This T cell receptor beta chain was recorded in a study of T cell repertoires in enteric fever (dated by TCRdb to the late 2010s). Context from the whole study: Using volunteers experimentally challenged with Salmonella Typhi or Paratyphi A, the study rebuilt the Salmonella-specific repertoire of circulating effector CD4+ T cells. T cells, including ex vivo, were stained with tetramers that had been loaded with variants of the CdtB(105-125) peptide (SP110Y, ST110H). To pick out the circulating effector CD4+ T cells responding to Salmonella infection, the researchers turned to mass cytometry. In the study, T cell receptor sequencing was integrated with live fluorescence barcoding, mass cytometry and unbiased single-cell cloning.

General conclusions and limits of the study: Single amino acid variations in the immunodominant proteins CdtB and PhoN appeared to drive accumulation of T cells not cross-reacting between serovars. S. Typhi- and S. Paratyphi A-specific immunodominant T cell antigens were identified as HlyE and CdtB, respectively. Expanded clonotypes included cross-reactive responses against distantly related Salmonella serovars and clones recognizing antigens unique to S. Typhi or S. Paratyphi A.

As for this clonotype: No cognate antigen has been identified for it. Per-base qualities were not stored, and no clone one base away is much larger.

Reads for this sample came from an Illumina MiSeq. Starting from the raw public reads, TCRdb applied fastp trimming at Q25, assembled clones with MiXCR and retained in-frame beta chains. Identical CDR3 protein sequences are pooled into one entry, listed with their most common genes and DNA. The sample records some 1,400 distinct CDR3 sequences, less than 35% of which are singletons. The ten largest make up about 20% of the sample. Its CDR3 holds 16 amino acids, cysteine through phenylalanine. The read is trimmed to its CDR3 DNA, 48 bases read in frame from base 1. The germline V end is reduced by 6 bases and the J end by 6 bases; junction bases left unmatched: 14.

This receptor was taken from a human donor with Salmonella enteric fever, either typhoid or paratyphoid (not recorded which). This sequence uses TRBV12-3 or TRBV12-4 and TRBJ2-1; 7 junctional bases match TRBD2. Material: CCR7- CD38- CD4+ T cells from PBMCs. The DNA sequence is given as TGTGCCAGCAGCCCTAATTGGCGGCGGGGGAGCAATGAGCAGTTCTTC. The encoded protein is CASSPNWRRGSNEQFF.